This TCR beta chain was sequenced during a study of shared clonotypes between healthy human individuals. The naive CD8 fraction comprised CD45RO-negative cells positively selected for CCR7 and excluded terminally differentiated effector memory CD45RA+ cells. Germline CDR1 LNHDA, CDR2 SQIVND (reference sequence). CDR3 size: 15 residues. Trimming took 4 bases from V and 4 from J; bases not matched to a gene: 4. Data came from immunoSEQ multiplex PCR; TCRdb stores just in-frame clones and leaves some out. There are more than 2 million clones in the sample; just under 95% occur only once, and around 1.7% lies in the top ten.

J is TRBJ2-1 and V is TRBV19; the match to TRBD2 covers 10 bases. Source material: naive CD8+ T cells from PBMCs. The sequence was collected from a man aged 18 to 30 in good health. Some clones in this sample may be carry-over from other donors' samples. CDR3 in amino acids: CASSTGLAEYNEQFF. CDR3 coding DNA: TGTGCCAGTAGTACCGGACTAGCGGAATACAATGAGCAGTTCTTC.